A single T cell receptor (beta chain) is shown here with its context. The antigen is undetermined. CDR3 size: 14 residues. V was cut by 6 bases and J by 8 bases, with 19 bases left in between. Germline V CDR1 and CDR2: ENHRY, SYGVKD. This sample is part of a study of T cells after yellow fever vaccination. Study details: In the case of low-cell-number fractions, SMART-Seq v4 Ultra Low Input was used for preparation. Study results and caveats: Weaker, the secondary response had a peak occurring faster, on day 5 versus 15. FACS-sorted repertoires could contain abundant clonotypes contaminating from the bulk population.

Synthesis of TCR cDNA relied on 5'RACE template switching, which attached a universal primer site and UMIs. TCRdb fed the 5' RACE reads into MiXCR, producing one record per CDR3 protein. Of around 300,000 distinct CDR3 sequences in the sample, roughly 13% were seen once. V is TRBV10-3 and J is TRBJ1-1; perhaps TRBD1 as D (6 bases). Specimen: CD4+ T cells sorted from PBMCs, collected 45 days after the yellow fever booster vaccination. This receptor was taken from a man aged 30 to 39 who received the YFV17D yellow fever vaccine. The CDR3 DNA reads as TGTGCCATCAGCCAACGTACAGGGAGTATGGAAGCTTTCTTT. Its translation is CAISQRTGSMEAFF.